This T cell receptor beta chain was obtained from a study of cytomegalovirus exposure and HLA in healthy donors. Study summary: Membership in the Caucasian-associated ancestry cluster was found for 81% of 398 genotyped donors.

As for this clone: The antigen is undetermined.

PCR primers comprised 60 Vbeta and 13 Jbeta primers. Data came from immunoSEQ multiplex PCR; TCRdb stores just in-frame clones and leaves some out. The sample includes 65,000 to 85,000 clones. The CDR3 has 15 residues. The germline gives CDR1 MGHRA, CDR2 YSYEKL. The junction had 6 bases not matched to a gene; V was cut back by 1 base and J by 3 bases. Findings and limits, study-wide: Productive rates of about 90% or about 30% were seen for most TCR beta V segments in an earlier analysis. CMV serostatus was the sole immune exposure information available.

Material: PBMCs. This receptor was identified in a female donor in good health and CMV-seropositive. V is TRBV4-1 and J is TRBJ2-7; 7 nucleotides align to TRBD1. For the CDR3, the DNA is TGCGCCAGCAGCCAAGGGCCGGGACAGAGCTACGAGCAGTACTTC. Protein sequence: CASSQGPGQSYEQYF.